Listed below are T cell receptor beta chains from one sample, sequenced in a study of shared clonotypes between healthy human individuals. The repertoire was sequenced with immunoSEQ multiplex PCR; TCRdb's copy has only in-frame clones and lacks some. The table has about 1.1 million clones, 78% seen once. The sample comprised memory CD4+ T cells from PBMCs. The origin of the receptors is a man younger than 35 in good health. Some clones in this sample may be carry-over from other donors' samples. Both conserved end residues are trimmed from each CDR3.

>TRBV27|TRBJ2-5
ASSRGTGITQY
>TRBV10-3|TRBJ2-1
AISESRNEQF
>TRBV28|TRBJ1-2
ASSVLQGSGYT
>TRBV5-6|TRBJ2-2
ASSSETGAGELF
>TRBV5-1|TRBJ2-3
ASRIPSLTDTQY
>TRBV11-3|TRBJ2-5
ASSPGQGGETQY
>TRBV18|TRBJ1-2
ASSQGHLYGYT
>TRBV10-2|TRBJ2-7
ASRASASYEQY
>TRBV10-3|TRBJ2-7
AISAGGEQY
>TRBV9|TRBJ1-3
ASSEQGTGNTIY
>TRBV7-8|TRBJ1-4
ASSLRDRGMEKLF
>TRBV28|TRBJ1-1
ASSPGTNLPAF
>TRBV2|TRBJ2-1
ASYQDLIVPSYNEQF
>TRBV5-6|TRBJ1-3
ASSLLSPSGNTIY
>TRBV27|TRBJ1-1
ASSLVAGNTEAF
>TRBV7-2|TRBJ1-2
ASSLASYGRVWLDYGYT